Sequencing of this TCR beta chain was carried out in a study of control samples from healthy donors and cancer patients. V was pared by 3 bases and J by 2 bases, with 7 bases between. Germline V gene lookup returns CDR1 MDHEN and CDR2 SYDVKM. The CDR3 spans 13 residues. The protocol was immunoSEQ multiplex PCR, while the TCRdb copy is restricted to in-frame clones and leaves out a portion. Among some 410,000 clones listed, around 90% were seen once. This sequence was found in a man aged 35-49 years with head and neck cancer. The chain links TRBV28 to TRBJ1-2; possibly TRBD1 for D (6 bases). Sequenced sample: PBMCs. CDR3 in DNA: TGTGCCAGCAGTTTCGGACAGAACTATGGCTACACCTTC. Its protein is CASSFGQNYGYTF.